The 24 T cell receptor beta chains below were found in one sample sequenced in a study of cytomegalovirus exposure and HLA in healthy donors. This PCR relied on a set of 60 Vbeta primers and 13 Jbeta primers. Sequenced by immunoSEQ multiplex PCR; TCRdb stores in-frame clones only, minus some. The sample gives some 87,000 clones, approximately 60% of which show up once; 5.5% is in the top ten. The sequenced sample consisted of PBMCs. The origin of the receptors is a woman in her thirties in good health and CMV-seropositive.

V is TRBV7-2 and J is TRBJ2-5, with D hard to call. V shed 5 bases and J shed 5 bases, with 6 bases lying between them. CDR1 and CDR2 (germline): SGHTA, FQGNSA. There are 11 residues in the CDR3. CDR3 nucleotides: TGTGCCAGCAGCCCAGCGGAGACCCAGTACTTC. The encoded protein is CASSPAETQYF.

The J gene is TRBJ2-1, the V gene TRBV7-2; 7 positions match TRBD2. Germline lookup yields CDR1 SGHTA and CDR2 FQGNSA. The CDR3 runs to 15 residues. V gave up 3 bases and J gave up 7 bases; unmatched junction bases: 9. This CDR3 is CASSFSGGTMNEQFF. CDR3 nucleotide sequence: TGTGCCAGCAGCTTCTCGGGGGGAACCATGAATGAGCAGTTCTTC.

The chain has TRBV5-4 and TRBJ2-2; 12 nucleotides line up with TRBD2. Germline CDR1 reads SGHNT; CDR2 reads YYREEE (reference sequence). V gave up 3 bases and J gave up 4 bases; unmatched junction bases: 1. CDR3 length: 15 residues. The chain's CDR3 is CASSSSGGATGELFF. CDR3 nucleotides: TGTGCCAGCAGCTCTAGCGGGGGGGCCACCGGGGAGCTGTTTTTT.

This clone came up a few times. The chain joins TRBV6-6 to TRBJ1-5, with D hard to call. Germline values: CDR1 MNHNY, CDR2 SVGAGI (reference sequence). CDR3 length: 13 amino acids. The germline V and J ends were trimmed by 6 bases and 0 bases, with 6 bases remaining between them. As DNA, the CDR3 is TGTGCCAGCAGGAGTTTTAGCAATCAGCCCCAGCATTTT. It is translated as CASRSFSNQPQHF.

The J gene is TRBJ1-3, the V gene TRBV9; no firm D call. Germline CDR1 SGDLS, CDR2 YYNGEE. Trimming took 4 bases from V and 4 from J, leaving 12 bases between them. The CDR3 sequence is 14 residues long. The CDR3 coding sequence is TGTGCCAGCAGCTCCGACATAGACGGAAACACCATATATTTT. It yields the protein CASSSDIDGNTIYF.

CDR3 in amino acids: CASSFRTTGFNTEAFF. The CDR3, as DNA: TGTGCCAGCAGTTTTCGAACGACAGGCTTCAACACTGAAGCTTTCTTT. This rearrangement joins TRBV6-5 to TRBJ1-1; D is perhaps TRBD1 (6 bases). CDR1 MNHEY and CDR2 SVGAGI come from the germline V gene. With 4 bases removed from V and 2 bases from J, the gap between germline ends came to 17 bases. CDR3 length: 16 residues.

In its sample, this clone was seen a few times. In DNA form, the CDR3 reads TGTGCCAGCAGCCCACAGGGGAACACTGAAGCTTTCTTT. Translating it yields CASSPQGNTEAFF. The chain links TRBV5-4 to TRBJ1-1; maybe TRBD1 (6 bases). Trimming pared 4 bases from V and 1 base from J, leaving 8 bases between. This CDR3 has 13 residues. Germline V gene sequence: CDR1 SGHNT, CDR2 YYREEE (reference sequence).

The rearrangement links TRBV5-4 to TRBJ2-1; 7 bases map to TRBD2. CDR3 length equals 15 residues. Losses at the gene ends were 0 bases for V and 1 base for J; bases not matched to a gene: 1. Per germline, CDR1 SGHNT and CDR2 YYREEE (reference sequence). The CDR3 nucleotides are TGTGCCAGCAGCTTGGTAGCGGGTTCCTACAATGAGCAGTTCTTC. Amino acid sequence: CASSLVAGSYNEQFF.

Only a few counts were recorded for this clone. V is TRBV28 and J is TRBJ1-6, with 8 bases lining up with TRBD1. The CDR3 loop spans 15 amino acids. Germline V lookup: CDR1 MDHEN, CDR2 SYDVKM. Trimming cost V 7 bases and J 3 bases; bases outside gene matches: 5. The CDR3 here is CASTPGQGYNSPLHF. The CDR3 DNA reads as TGTGCCAGCACCCCCGGACAGGGCTATAATTCACCCCTCCACTTT.

The J gene is TRBJ1-2, the V gene TRBV6-5, with D hard to call. Trimming left V 5 bases short and J 7 bases short, with 14 bases between. Germline assignment: CDR1 MNHEY and CDR2 SVGAGI. This CDR3 has 13 residues. The CDR3 DNA sequence: TGTGCCAGCAGTCCTAGGAACGGTCGTGGCTACACCTTC. Residues: CASSPRNGRGYTF.

This chain joins TRBV2 and TRBJ2-1, with 9 bases that match TRBD2. Germline V gene data show CDR1 as SNHLY and CDR2 as FYNNEI. With V trimmed by 2 bases and J by 6 bases, 5 bases remained unmatched. The CDR3 is 15 residues long. DNA for the CDR3: TGTGCCAGCAGTGAAAGGGGACTAGCTCTCAATGAGCAGTTCTTC. Translated, it gives CASSERGLALNEQFF. Variable domain in full (rest from reference TRBV2 and TRBJ2-1): EPEVTQTPSHQVTQMGQEVILRCVPISNHLYFYWYRQILGQKVEFLVSFYNNEISEKSEIFDDQFSVERPDGSNFTLKIRSTKLEDSAMYFCASSERGLALNEQFFGPGTRLTVL.

The chain carries TRBV28 and TRBJ1-3; maybe TRBD1 (6 bases). Germline CDR1 reads MDHEN; CDR2 reads SYDVKM. This CDR3 has 15 amino acids. V was pared by 5 bases and J by 0 bases, with 11 bases between. CDR3 sequence (DNA): TGTGCCAGCAGTAAAGGGACAAGCTCTGGAAACACCATATATTTT. This sequence encodes CASSKGTSSGNTIYF.

This clone was recorded only once. This sequence joins TRBV5-1 and TRBJ1-4, with 8 bases aligning to TRBD1. J was trimmed by 5 bases and V by 4 bases; bases with no gene match: 4. Germline assignment: CDR1 SGHRS and CDR2 YFSETQ. There are 14 residues in the CDR3. CDR3 bases: TGCGCCAGCAGCCAGGGACAGGAAAATGAAAAACTGTTTTTT. Protein sequence: CASSQGQENEKLFF. The full variable domain, in which reference TRBV5-1 and TRBJ1-4 provide the parts outside the CDR3, is KAGVTQTPRYLIKTRGQQVTLSCSPISGHRSVSWYQQTPGQGLQFLFEYFSETQRNKGNFPGRFSGRQFSNSRSEMNVSTLELGDSALYLCASSQGQENEKLFFGSGTQLSVL.

This clone was observed a few times. The chain recombines TRBV7-8 with TRBJ1-1; D gene ambiguous. Germline V gene sequence: CDR1 SGHVS, CDR2 FQNEAQ. This CDR3 contains 13 residues. V lost 5 bases, J lost 2 bases, and 9 bases lay in between. CDR3 loop: CASSTNRNTEAFF. The CDR3 region has the DNA TGTGCCAGCAGCACAAACAGAAACACTGAAGCTTTCTTT.

The chain employs TRBV29-1 and TRBJ1-4, with D unresolved. CDR3 length equals 16 residues. Germline assignment: CDR1 SQVTM and CDR2 ANQGSEA. Trimming took off 4 bases at V and 8 bases at J, with 23 bases between the two ends. The CDR3: CSVGAQLDMEWEKLFF. The DNA of the CDR3 is TGCAGCGTTGGTGCTCAGTTAGACATGGAATGGGAAAAACTGTTTTTT.

This clone was seen a few times. The CDR3 protein is CASSTDRGGTGELFF. CDR3 coding DNA: TGTGCCAGTAGTACCGACAGGGGTGGCACCGGGGAGCTGTTTTTT. The genes are TRBV19 and TRBJ2-2, with 8 bases identical to TRBD1. Trimming cost V 4 bases and J 4 bases; bases outside gene matches: 5. The germline CDR1 and CDR2 sequences are LNHDA and SQIVND (reference sequence). The CDR3 spans 15 residues.

The gene calls are TRBV5-4 and TRBJ1-6, with 12 bases identical to TRBD1. V was clipped by 4 bases and J by 7 bases; unmatched bases: 6. Germline-derived CDR1 and CDR2 are SGHNT and YYREEE (reference sequence). The length of the CDR3 is 16 residues. CDR3 in amino acids: CASSVRDRGLNSPLHF. The CDR3 nucleotides read TGTGCCAGCAGCGTGCGGGACAGGGGGCTCAATTCACCCCTCCACTTT.

This chain uses TRBV6-5 with TRBJ2-3; 7 bases match TRBD1. V was clipped by 7 bases and J by 3 bases; unmatched bases: 7. Germline V gene sequence: CDR1 MNHEY, CDR2 SVGAGI. The CDR3 spans 14 residues. CDR3 nucleotide sequence: TGTGCCAGCACCGGGGACAGTGTTACAGATACGCAGTATTTT. Translated, it gives CASTGDSVTDTQYF.

The J gene is TRBJ1-3, the V gene TRBV21-1; the table gives TRBD1 as D, unverified against the DNA. TRBV21-1 is annotated as a pseudogene. This CDR3 is 14 amino acids long. CDR3 sequence: CASSKWTGEITIYF. In nucleotides, the CDR3 is TGTGCCAGCAGCAAATGGACAGGGGAGATCACCATATATTTT.

In this sample, this clone turned up a few times. CDR3 nucleotide sequence: TGCGCCAGCAGCTTCAATCTGGGCCCTGGCTACACCTTC. Its protein product is CASSFNLGPGYTF. The chain has TRBV5-1 and TRBJ1-2; no clear D gene. Deletions cut 2 bases from V and 7 bases from J, with 12 bases between. The germline CDR1 and CDR2 sequences are SGHRS and YFSETQ. The CDR3 is made up of 13 amino acids.

The chain employs TRBV11-1 and TRBJ1-1, with TRBD1 identical over 7 bases. The germline CDR1 and CDR2 sequences are SGHAT and FQDESV (reference sequence). The CDR3 covers 17 residues. V was pared by 1 base and J by 5 bases, with 13 bases of the junction left unmatched. The CDR3 DNA reads as TGTGCCAGCAGCTTAGGAGTCGGCAGGGGGTATAGGACTGAAGCTTTCTTT. This gives the protein CASSLGVGRGYRTEAFF.

This clone was detected only once. V gene TRBV25-1 combines with J gene TRBJ2-7; 8 bases align to TRBD2. The CDR3 length is 13 residues. V shed 2 bases and J 4 bases; nucleotides not matched to a gene: 1. CDR1 is MGHDK, CDR2 SYGVNS, per germline. CDR3 nucleotide sequence: TGTGCCAGCAGTGAACTAGCGGGTTACGAGCAGTACTTC. It translates to CASSELAGYEQYF.

This clone was detected a few times. The chain carries TRBV30 and TRBJ2-7, with D unresolved. Germline V gene data show CDR1 as GTSNPN and CDR2 as SVGIG (reference sequence). V gave up 5 bases and J gave up 3 bases, with 14 bases separating them. The CDR3 is 13 residues long. The CDR3, as DNA: TGTGCCTGGGGTTGGAGACGGAGCTACGAGCAGTACTTC. Translation gives CAWGWRRSYEQYF.

The chain carries TRBV6-5 and TRBJ2-7, with 8 bases that match TRBD1. The V gene's germline CDR1 is MNHEY and CDR2 SVGAGI. V was clipped by 4 bases and J by 3 bases; unmatched bases: 2. The CDR3 is 13 residues long. CDR3 bases: TGTGCCAGCAGTTCCGGGACAGGCTACGAGCAGTACTTC. Translated, it gives CASSSGTGYEQYF.